The sequence of this T cell receptor (beta chain) was determined in a study of response to subunit inactivated influenza vaccine. This clonotype showed up just a few times. Its matching antigen is unknown. Germline-derived CDR1 and CDR2 are MDHEN and SYDVKM. V was cut by 5 bases and J by 1 base, with 9 bases left in between. The CDR3 has 15 amino acids. TCRdb recomputed calls from the RT-PCR reads with MiXCR, one row per CDR3 protein. The sample lists approximately 530,000 distinct CDR3 sequences; 7.6% were seen once. The study, taken as a whole, reports: New T cells are recruited in small numbers by each seasonal influenza vaccination, according to the authors' suggestion.

This TCR was sampled from a man aged 50 to 75 who received an inactivated influenza vaccine. The rearrangement joins TRBV28 to TRBJ2-6; D possibly corresponds to TRBD1 (6 bases). The starting material was PBMCs from blood, obtained 23 months after vaccination. The CDR3 reads CASSDTGSGANVLTF. CDR3 coding DNA: TGTGCCAGCAGTGACACAGGGTCTGGGGCCAACGTCCTGACTTTC.